This record covers a single T cell receptor (beta chain). What it binds is not known. Collection of blood occurred at baseline, at cycle 4 day 1, and at cycle 7 day 1. The CDR3 has 11 amino acids. Germline V gives CDR1 WSHSY, CDR2 SAAADI. Trimming pared 9 bases from V and 0 bases from J, leaving 3 bases between. Profiling relied on immunoSEQ multiplex PCR, and the TCRdb table lists in-frame clones only, not all of them. The sample has more than 70,000 clones; 86% are singletons. The data were obtained in a study of OX40 agonist ivuxolimab in advanced cancers. Study-level findings and limits: The average count of expanded clones was higher among CD8+ T cells than among CD4+. Some patients without response likewise showed low normalized clonal expansion.

The chain links TRBV10-2 to TRBJ1-5; D not resolved. The sample consisted of CD4+ or CD8+ T cells sorted from blood, taken in a trial of the OX40 agonist ivuxolimab. The receptor was derived from an adult with an advanced solid tumor such as melanoma, head and neck, liver or kidney cancer. CDR3 in amino acids: CASYSNQPQHF. The CDR3 DNA follows: TGCGCCAGTTATAGCAATCAGCCCCAGCATTTT.